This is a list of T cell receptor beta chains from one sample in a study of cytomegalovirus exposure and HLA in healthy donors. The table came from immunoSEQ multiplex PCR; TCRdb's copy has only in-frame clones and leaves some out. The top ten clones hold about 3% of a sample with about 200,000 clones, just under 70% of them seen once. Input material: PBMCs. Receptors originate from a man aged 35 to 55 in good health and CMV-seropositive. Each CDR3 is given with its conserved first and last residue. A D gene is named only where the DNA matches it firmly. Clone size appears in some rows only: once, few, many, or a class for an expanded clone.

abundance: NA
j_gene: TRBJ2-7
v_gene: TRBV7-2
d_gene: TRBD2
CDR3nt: TGTGCCAGCAGCCTAGGACTAGCGGGGGGGTACGAGCAGTACTTC
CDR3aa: CASSLGLAGGYEQYF

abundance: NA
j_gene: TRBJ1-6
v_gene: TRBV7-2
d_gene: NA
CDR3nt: TGTGCCAGCACCCTCCTGGGGGGGGGCGTCTATAATTCACCCCTCCACTTT
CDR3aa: CASTLLGGGVYNSPLHF

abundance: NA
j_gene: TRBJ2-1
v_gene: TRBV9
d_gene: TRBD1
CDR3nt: TGTGCCAGCAGCCGCCTAGACAGGGCGACACAAAATGAGCAGTTCTTC
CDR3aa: CASSRLDRATQNEQFF

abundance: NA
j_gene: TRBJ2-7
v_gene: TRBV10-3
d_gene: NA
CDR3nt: TGTGCCATCAGGGGGAGCGACACGAGCTACGAGCAGTACTTC
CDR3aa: CAIRGSDTSYEQYF

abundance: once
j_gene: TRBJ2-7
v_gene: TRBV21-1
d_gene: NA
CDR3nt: TGTGCCAGCAGCAAGGCAATTGAGCGGCAGCGGACATCCCTCCGGGGGGAGCAGTACTTC
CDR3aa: CASSKAIERQRTSLRGEQYF

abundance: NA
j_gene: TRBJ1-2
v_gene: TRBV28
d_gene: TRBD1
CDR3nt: TGTGCCAGCAGTTTACTAGGGGGCCGTGGCTACACCTTC
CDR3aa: CASSLLGGRGYTF

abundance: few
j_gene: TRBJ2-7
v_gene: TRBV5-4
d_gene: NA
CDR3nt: TGTGCCAGCAGCTTATCAGGGCCCGGAACCTACGAGCAGTACTTC
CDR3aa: CASSLSGPGTYEQYF

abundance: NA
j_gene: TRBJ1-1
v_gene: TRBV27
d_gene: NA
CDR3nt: TGTGCCAGCAGTTTATCAGAAGGCAGGGGACCGGCTTTCTTT
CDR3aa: CASSLSEGRGPAFF

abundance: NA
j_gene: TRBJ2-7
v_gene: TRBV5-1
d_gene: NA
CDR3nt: TGCGCCAGCAGAGTGGGACCGGGAGCATTCTACGAGCAGTACTTC
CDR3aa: CASRVGPGAFYEQYF

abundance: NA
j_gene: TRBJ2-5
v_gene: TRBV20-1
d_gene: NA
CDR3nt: TGCAGTGCTAGAGATATAGAGGTCCAGTACTTC
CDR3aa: CSARDIEVQYF

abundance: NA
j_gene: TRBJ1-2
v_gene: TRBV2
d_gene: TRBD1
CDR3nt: TGTGCCAGCAGCTCTAAGGGACAGCGAGCTAACTATGGCTACACCTTC
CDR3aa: CASSSKGQRANYGYTF

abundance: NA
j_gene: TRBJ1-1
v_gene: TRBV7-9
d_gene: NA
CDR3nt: TGTGCCAGCCGTCCGACAGTCGTAAACACTGAAGCTTTCTTT
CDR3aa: CASRPTVVNTEAFF

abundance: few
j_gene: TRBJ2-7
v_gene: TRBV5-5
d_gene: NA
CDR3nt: TGTGCCAGCAGTCTACCGGGGTCCGGCGAGCAGTACTTC
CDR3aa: CASSLPGSGEQYF

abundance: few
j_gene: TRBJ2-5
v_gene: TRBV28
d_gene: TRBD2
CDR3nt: TGTGCCAGCAGTTTCCCAACTAGCGCCCAAGAGACCCAGTACTTC
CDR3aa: CASSFPTSAQETQYF

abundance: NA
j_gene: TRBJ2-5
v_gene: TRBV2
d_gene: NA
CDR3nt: TGTGCCAGCCGCCAGGGGGGCGCCCAAGAGACCCAGTACTTC
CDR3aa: CASRQGGAQETQYF

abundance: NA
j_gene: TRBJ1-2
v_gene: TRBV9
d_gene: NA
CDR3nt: TGTGCCAGCAGCGTGGAGGGTTCCTATGGCTACACCTTC
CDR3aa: CASSVEGSYGYTF

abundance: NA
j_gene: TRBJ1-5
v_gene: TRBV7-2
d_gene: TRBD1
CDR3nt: TGCGCCAGCAGCTTAATCGGGACAGGGGGCTATCAGCCCCAGCATTTT
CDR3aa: CASSLIGTGGYQPQHF

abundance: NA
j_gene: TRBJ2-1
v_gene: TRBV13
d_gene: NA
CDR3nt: TGTGCCAGCAGCTTAGGGGCAGGGGCCTACAATGAGCAGTTCTTC
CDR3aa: CASSLGAGAYNEQFF

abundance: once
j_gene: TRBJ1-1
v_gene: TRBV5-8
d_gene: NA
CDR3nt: TGTGCCAGCAGCCTCCAGGGGAACACTGAAGCTTTCTTT
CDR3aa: CASSLQGNTEAFF

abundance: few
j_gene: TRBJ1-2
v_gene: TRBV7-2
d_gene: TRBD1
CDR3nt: TGTGCCAGCAGCTTAGGGACAGGGACTCAATATGGCTACACCTTC
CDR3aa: CASSLGTGTQYGYTF

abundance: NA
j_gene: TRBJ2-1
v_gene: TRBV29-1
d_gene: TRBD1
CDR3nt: TGCAGCGTTGCTACAGGGGACTACAATGAGCAGTTCTTC
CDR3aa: CSVATGDYNEQFF

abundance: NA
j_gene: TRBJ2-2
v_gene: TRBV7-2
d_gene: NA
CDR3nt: TGTGCCAGCAGCTTAGCCCAGTTTTACGGGGAGCTGTTTTTT
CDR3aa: CASSLAQFYGELFF

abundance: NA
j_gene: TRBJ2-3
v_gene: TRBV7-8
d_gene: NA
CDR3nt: TGTGCCAGCAGCTTACGGTCGGGGGCAGATACGCAGTATTTT
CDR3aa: CASSLRSGADTQYF

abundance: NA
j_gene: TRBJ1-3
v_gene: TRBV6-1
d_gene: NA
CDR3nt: TGTGCCAGCAGTGTCCAGATCTCTGGAAACACCATATATTTT
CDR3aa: CASSVQISGNTIYF

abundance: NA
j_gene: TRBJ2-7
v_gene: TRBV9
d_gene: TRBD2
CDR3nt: TGTGCCAGCAGCTCCGGGGGAGGGGACTACGAGCAGTACTTC
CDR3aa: CASSSGGGDYEQYF

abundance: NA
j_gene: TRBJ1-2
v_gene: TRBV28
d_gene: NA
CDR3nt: TGTGCCAGCAGTTTTACAGTCGGCTACACCTTC
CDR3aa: CASSFTVGYTF

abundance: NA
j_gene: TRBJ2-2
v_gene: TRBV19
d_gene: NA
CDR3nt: TGTGCCAGTAGTACCCGGACAGTGTCGAACACCGGGGAGCTGTTTTTT
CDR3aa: CASSTRTVSNTGELFF

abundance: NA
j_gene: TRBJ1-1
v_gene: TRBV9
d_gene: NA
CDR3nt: TGTGCCAGCAGCGTGGAGGGGCACACTGAAGCTTTCTTT
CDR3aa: CASSVEGHTEAFF

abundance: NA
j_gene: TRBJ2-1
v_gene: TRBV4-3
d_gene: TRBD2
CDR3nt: TGCGCCAGCAGCGCAGCGGGGGGTCACAATGAGCAGTTCTTC
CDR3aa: CASSAAGGHNEQFF

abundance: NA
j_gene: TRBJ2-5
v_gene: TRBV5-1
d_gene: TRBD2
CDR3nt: TGCGCCAGCAGCTTCGGGGGGACCCAAGAGACCCAGTACTTC
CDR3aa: CASSFGGTQETQYF

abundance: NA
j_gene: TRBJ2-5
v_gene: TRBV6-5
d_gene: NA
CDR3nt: TGTGCCAGCAGTTACTTTAGGAGTGGGGAGACCCAGTACTTC
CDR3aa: CASSYFRSGETQYF

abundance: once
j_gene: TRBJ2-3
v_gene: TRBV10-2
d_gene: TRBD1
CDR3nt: TGCGCCAGCAGCCTGTCCCGGGACAGGGGGGGTACGCAGTATTTT
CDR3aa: CASSLSRDRGGTQYF

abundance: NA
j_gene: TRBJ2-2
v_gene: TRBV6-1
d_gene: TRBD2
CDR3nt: TGTGCCAGCAGTGAAAGACTAGCCACCGGGGAGCTGTTTTTT
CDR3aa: CASSERLATGELFF

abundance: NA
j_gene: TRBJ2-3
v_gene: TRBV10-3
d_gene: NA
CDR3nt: TGTGCCATCAGTGGGGAACTACAGGGTTCGGAAGGTACGGATACGCAGTATTTT
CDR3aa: CAISGELQGSEGTDTQYF

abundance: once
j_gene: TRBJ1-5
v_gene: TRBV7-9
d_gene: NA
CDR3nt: TGTGCCAGCAGCTTCACAGGGCCGGGGAATCAGCCCCAGCATTTT
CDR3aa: CASSFTGPGNQPQHF

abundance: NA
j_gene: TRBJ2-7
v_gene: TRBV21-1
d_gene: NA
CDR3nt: TGTGCCAGCAGCAAAGCGCTGGAGAGGGCTTACTACGAGCAGTACTTC
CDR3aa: CASSKALERAYYEQYF

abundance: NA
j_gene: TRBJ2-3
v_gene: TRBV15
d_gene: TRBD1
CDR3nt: TGTGCCACCAGCGGGACAGGGGGCCTAGATACGCAGTATTTT
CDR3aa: CATSGTGGLDTQYF

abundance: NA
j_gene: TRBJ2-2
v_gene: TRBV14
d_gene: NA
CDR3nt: TGTGCCAGCAGCCACCGTTGGGGGCAGGACGGGGAGCTGTTTTTT
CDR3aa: CASSHRWGQDGELFF

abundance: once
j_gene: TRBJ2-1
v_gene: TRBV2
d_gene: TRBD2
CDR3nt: TGTGCCAGCAGGGGGGGGAGAGGGGACTACAATGAGCAGTTCTTC
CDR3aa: CASRGGRGDYNEQFF

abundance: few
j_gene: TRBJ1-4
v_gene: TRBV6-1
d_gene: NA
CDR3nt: TGTGCCAGCAGTGCATACGGTCGGGGGGCAACTAATGAAAAACTGTTTTTT
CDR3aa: CASSAYGRGATNEKLFF

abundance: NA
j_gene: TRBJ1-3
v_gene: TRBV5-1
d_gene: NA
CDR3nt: TGCGCCAGCAGCTTGGAGACAGTCACCGGCTCTGGAAACACCATATATTTT
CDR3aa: CASSLETVTGSGNTIYF

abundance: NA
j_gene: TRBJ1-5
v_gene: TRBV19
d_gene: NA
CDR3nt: TGTGCCAGTAGTATAAGGGGTGGCAATCAGCCCCAGCATTTT
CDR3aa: CASSIRGGNQPQHF

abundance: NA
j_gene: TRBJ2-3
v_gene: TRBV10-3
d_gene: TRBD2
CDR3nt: TGTGCCATCAGTGCGGCTAGCGGGGGCACAGATACGCAGTATTTT
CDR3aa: CAISAASGGTDTQYF

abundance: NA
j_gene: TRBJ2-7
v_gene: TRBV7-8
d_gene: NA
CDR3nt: TGTGCCAGCAGCGATTACGGGGGCGAGCAGTACTTC
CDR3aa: CASSDYGGEQYF

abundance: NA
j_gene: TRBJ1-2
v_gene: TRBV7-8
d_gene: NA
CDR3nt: TGTGCCAGCAGCTTAGCGTCAGGGGCCCCCTATGGCTACACCTTC
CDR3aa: CASSLASGAPYGYTF

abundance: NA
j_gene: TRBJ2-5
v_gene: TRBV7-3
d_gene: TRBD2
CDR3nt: TGTGCCAGCAAACTGACGGGACTAGCGGAAGAGACCCAGTACTTC
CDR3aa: CASKLTGLAEETQYF

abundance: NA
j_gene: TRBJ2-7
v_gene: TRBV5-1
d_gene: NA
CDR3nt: TGCGCCAGCAGCTTGGTGTACACTACCTACGAGCAGTACTTC
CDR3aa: CASSLVYTTYEQYF

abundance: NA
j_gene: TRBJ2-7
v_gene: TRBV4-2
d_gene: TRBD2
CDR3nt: TGTGCCAGCAGCCAAGGGGGGACGGGGGGGACCTACGAGCAGTACTTC
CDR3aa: CASSQGGTGGTYEQYF

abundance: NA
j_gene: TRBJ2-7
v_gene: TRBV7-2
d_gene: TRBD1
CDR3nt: TGTGCCAGCAGCCTCCGTCGACAGGGACGGGAGCAGTACTTC
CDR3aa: CASSLRRQGREQYF

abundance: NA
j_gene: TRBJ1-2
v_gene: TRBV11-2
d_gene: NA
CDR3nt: TGTGCCAGCGGTTATAGGGGGGACTATTTTGGCTACACCTTC
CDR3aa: CASGYRGDYFGYTF

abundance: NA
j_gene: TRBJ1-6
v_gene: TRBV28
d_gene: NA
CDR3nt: TGTGCCAGCAGTTTAGGACCGGAGGTTCCAGGACCCCTCCACTTT
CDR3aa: CASSLGPEVPGPLHF

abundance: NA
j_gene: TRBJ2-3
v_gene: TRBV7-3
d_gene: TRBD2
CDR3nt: TGTGCCAGCAGCTTATCAATAGGACTAGCGGATACGCAGTATTTT
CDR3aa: CASSLSIGLADTQYF

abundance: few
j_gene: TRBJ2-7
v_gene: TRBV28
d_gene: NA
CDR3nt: TGTGCCAGCAGTTTATCCTTATACGAGCAGTACTTC
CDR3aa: CASSLSLYEQYF

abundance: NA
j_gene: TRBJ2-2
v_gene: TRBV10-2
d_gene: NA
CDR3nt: TGCGCCAGCAGCCTCGGGGGAGACACCGGGGAGCTGTTTTTT
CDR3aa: CASSLGGDTGELFF

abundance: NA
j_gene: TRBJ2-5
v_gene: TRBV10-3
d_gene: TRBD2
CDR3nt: TGTGCCATCAGTGAGTCGGCTAGCGGGGAAAGTCTCCAAGAGACCCAGTACTTC
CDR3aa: CAISESASGESLQETQYF

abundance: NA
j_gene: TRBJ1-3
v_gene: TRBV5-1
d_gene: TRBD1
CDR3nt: TGCGCCAGCAGCGGACAGGGCGCTGGAAACACCATATATTTT
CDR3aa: CASSGQGAGNTIYF

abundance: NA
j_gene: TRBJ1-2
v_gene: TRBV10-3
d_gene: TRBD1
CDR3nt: TGTGCCATCAGTGAAGTACAGGGGGCCTATGGCTACACCTTC
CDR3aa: CAISEVQGAYGYTF

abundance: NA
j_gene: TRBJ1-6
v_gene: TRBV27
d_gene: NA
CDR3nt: TGTGCCAGCAGTTTATCCCCAGGGACTTCTCAAGCCAATAATTCACCCCTCCACTTT
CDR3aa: CASSLSPGTSQANNSPLHF

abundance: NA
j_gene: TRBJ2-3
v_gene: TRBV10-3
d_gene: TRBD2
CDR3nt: TGTGCCATCAGTGAGTCTAGGGTGGCTAGCGGGTCCCCGGATACGCAGTATTTT
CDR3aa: CAISESRVASGSPDTQYF